A single sample gave rise to the 20 T cell receptor beta chains below, sequenced in a study of blood T cell repertoires in COVID-19. Sequencing used immunoSEQ multiplex PCR; TCRdb keeps in-frame clones, though not all of them. The profile shows some 350,000 clones, around nine tenths of them singletons. Sequenced sample: peripheral blood. The receptors were gathered from a woman aged 18-29 years who had recovered from COVID-19.

The sample holds one count of this clone. This sequence joins TRBV10-3 and TRBJ2-1; 9 positions match TRBD2. Germline V gene lookup returns CDR1 ENHRY and CDR2 SYGVKD. Unmatched junction bases numbered 4, after V lost 3 bases and J lost 4 bases. This CDR3 contains 15 residues. CDR3 nucleotide sequence: TGTGCCATCAGTGAATTAGCGGGGGATTACAATGAGCAGTTCTTC. Protein product: CAISELAGDYNEQFF.

The V call is TRBV14, the J call TRBJ1-2, with D hard to call. This CDR3 spans 14 amino acids. Germline assignment: CDR1 SGHDN and CDR2 FVKESK. V lost 2 bases to trimming and J lost 8 bases, with 15 bases between them. The CDR3 sequence is CASSQLFSLGGYTF. The DNA for the CDR3 is TGTGCCAGCAGCCAACTTTTTTCCCTCGGGGGCTACACCTTC.

The gene calls are TRBV29-1 and TRBJ2-1; possibly TRBD1 for D (5 bases). CDR1 is SQVTM, CDR2 ANQGSEA, per germline. Trimming removed 7 bases from V and 7 bases from J, with 11 bases in between. The CDR3 has 11 amino acids. CDR3 in amino acids: CSGGRWNEQFF. The CDR3 nucleotides are TGCAGCGGGGGCCGGTGGAATGAGCAGTTCTTC.

This clone has just one count. The rearrangement joins TRBV5-6 to TRBJ2-7; a possible D gene is TRBD2 (6 bases). The CDR3 runs 16 residues. Germline CDR1 SGHDT, CDR2 YYEEEE. V was pared by 4 bases and J by 0 bases, with 17 bases between. The DNA of the CDR3 is TGTGCCAGCAGCCACGGAGGGGCTATTATCTCCTACGAGCAGTACGTC. The encoded protein is CASSHGGAIISYEQYV.

The chain links TRBV7-8 to TRBJ2-1, with D uncertain. This CDR3 has 16 amino acids. Germline CDR1 and CDR2: SGHVS and FQNEAQ. V was clipped by 5 bases and J by 0 bases, with 14 bases between them. The CDR3, as DNA: TGTGCCAGCAGCGAACAGACGGCGAGCTCCTACAATGAGCAGTTCTTC. Its protein product is CASSEQTASSYNEQFF.

The chain combines TRBV18 with TRBJ1-1, with 8 nucleotides matching TRBD1. This CDR3 is 15 amino acids long. Germline lookup yields CDR1 KGHSH and CDR2 LQKENI. The trim removed 0 bases at V and 2 bases at J, leaving 2 bases unmatched. The chain's CDR3 is CASSPPTGENTEAFF. CDR3 DNA: TGTGCCAGCTCACCACCGACAGGGGAAAACACTGAAGCTTTCTTT.

This chain links TRBV2 with TRBJ1-5; D is perhaps TRBD1 (5 bases). Germline loops: CDR1 SNHLY, CDR2 FYNNEI. The germline V and J ends were trimmed by 7 bases and 2 bases, with 18 bases remaining between them. The CDR3 runs to 16 residues. The CDR3 loop reads CASNGGGGRRNQPQHF. In DNA, the CDR3 is TGTGCCAGCAACGGGGGTGGAGGCAGGCGCAATCAGCCCCAGCATTTT. Full variable domain (rest looked up from reference TRBV2 and TRBJ1-5): EPEVTQTPSHQVTQMGQEVILRCVPISNHLYFYWYRQILGQKVEFLVSFYNNEISEKSEIFDDQFSVERPDGSNFTLKIRSTKLEDSAMYFCASNGGGGRRNQPQHFGDGTRLSIL.

The chain employs TRBV4-3 and TRBJ2-5; 10 bases align to TRBD2. The V and J ends lost 1 base and 4 bases, in that order; junction bases with no gene match: 9. The CDR3 has 17 amino acids. From germline, CDR1 is LGHNA and CDR2 YSLEER. The CDR3 spells CASSQVGPSGSVETQYF. Written as DNA, the CDR3 is TGCGCCAGCAGCCAAGTTGGACCTAGCGGGAGTGTAGAGACCCAGTACTTC.

The CDR3, as DNA: TGTGCCAGCAGCTTAGAAGCTAGCGGGAGCTCCGGGGAGCTGTTTTTT. Amino acid sequence: CASSLEASGSSGELFF. This sequence joins TRBV7-6 and TRBJ2-2; TRBD2 aligns across 10 bases. The V and J ends lost 1 base and 6 bases, in that order; junction bases with no gene match: 5. The germline CDR1 and CDR2 sequences are SGHVS and FNYEAQ. This CDR3 is built from 16 residues. Full variable domain (rest looked up from reference TRBV7-6 and TRBJ2-2): GAGVSQSPRYKVTKRGQDVALRCDPISGHVSLYWYRQALGQGPEFLTYFNYEAQQDKSGLPNDRFSAERPEGSISTLTIQRTEQRDSAMYRCASSLEASGSSGELFFGEGSRLTVL.

The chain carries TRBV5-1 and TRBJ1-4; possible D gene TRBD1, 6 bases. The CDR3 length is 14 residues. The germline V and J ends were trimmed by 2 bases and 7 bases, with 12 bases remaining between them. CDR1 and CDR2 (germline): SGHRS, YFSETQ. The CDR3 is CASSFQTGPEKLFF. Here the CDR3 DNA reads TGCGCCAGCAGCTTTCAGACAGGACCTGAAAAACTGTTTTTT.

The chain links TRBV29-1 to TRBJ2-1; 14 nucleotides match TRBD2. V lost 6 bases, J lost 7 bases, and 17 bases stayed unmatched. The CDR3 length is 18 residues. Germline-derived CDR1 and CDR2 are SQVTM and ANQGSEA. In DNA, the CDR3 is TGCAGCGTCGGAGCGGGACTAGCGGGAGTTCTTGTGGGGAATGAGCAGTTCTTC. This sequence encodes CSVGAGLAGVLVGNEQFF.

The V gene is TRBV4-3, the J gene TRBJ1-1; the D gene is possibly TRBD1 (6 bases). The ends were cut back, 1 base at V and 6 bases at J, with 12 bases in the middle. Germline CDR1 is LGHNA and CDR2 is YSLEER. This CDR3 comprises 14 residues. CDR3 coding DNA: TGCGCCAGCAGCCAAGGATACAGGGTAGCTGAAGCTTTCTTT. Residues: CASSQGYRVAEAFF.

This clone was seen a few times. The chain uses TRBV5-6 and TRBJ1-2, with D hard to call. The V gene lost 1 base and the J gene lost 0 bases, with 10 bases spanning the gap. The length of the CDR3 is 15 residues. Per germline, CDR1 SGHDT and CDR2 YYEEEE. As DNA, the CDR3 is TGTGCCAGCAGCTTGTTGACTCCAGCTAACTATGGCTACACCTTC. It yields the protein CASSLLTPANYGYTF.

This CDR3 reads CASSLSWTGVGYTF. The CDR3 coding sequence is TGTGCCAGCAGTTTATCCTGGACAGGGGTTGGCTACACCTTC. The rearrangement joins TRBV27 to TRBJ1-2; 9 positions agree with TRBD1. Germline CDR1 reads MNHEY; CDR2 reads SMNVEV (reference sequence). The V and J ends lost 0 bases and 7 bases, in that order; junction bases with no gene match: 3. There are 14 residues in the CDR3.

The genes are TRBV4-3 and TRBJ2-7; D call uncertain. Germline-derived CDR1 and CDR2 are LGHNA and YSLEER. V was cut by 1 base and J by 0 bases, with 10 bases left in between. This CDR3 has 15 residues. CDR3 protein: CASSQVSPSSYEQYV. The CDR3 nucleotides are TGCGCCAGCAGCCAAGTGAGCCCCTCCTCCTACGAGCAGTACGTC.

This clone was observed once. The chain combines TRBV21-1 with TRBJ2-1; TRBD1, the D gene given by the table, was not confirmed from the DNA. TRBV21-1 is labeled a pseudogene. CDR3 length: 15 residues. CDR3 sequence (DNA): TGTGCCAGCTGCGTTAATCCCTGGACAGGGAAAAAGCAGTTCTTC. Translated: CASCVNPWTGKKQFF.

The chain links TRBV28 to TRBJ2-5; D is perhaps TRBD1 (6 bases). There are 15 residues in the CDR3. The ends were cut back, 2 bases at V and 2 bases at J, with 12 bases in the middle. From germline, CDR1 is MDHEN and CDR2 SYDVKM. In DNA, the CDR3 is TGTGCCAGCAGTTTAGGGGGCCGGGTTCAAGAGACCCAGTACTTC. This sequence encodes CASSLGGRVQETQYF.

The gene calls are TRBV27 and TRBJ1-2; TRBD1 matches 10 bases. The CDR3 length is 13 residues. In germline, CDR1 is MNHEY, CDR2 SMNVEV (reference sequence). The ends lost 2 bases at V and 6 bases at J; junction bases unmatched: 0. CDR3 amino acids: CASSLGQGDGYTF. DNA of the CDR3: TGTGCCAGCAGTTTAGGACAGGGGGATGGCTACACCTTC.

CDR3 sequence: CASSPVAGGPYEQYV. The CDR3 nucleotides are TGCGCCAGCAGCCCCGTAGCGGGAGGACCCTACGAGCAGTACGTC. This sequence joins TRBV5-1 and TRBJ2-7, with 10 nucleotides matching TRBD2. With V trimmed by 4 bases and J by 2 bases, 6 bases remained unmatched. Germline V gives CDR1 SGHRS, CDR2 YFSETQ. The CDR3 runs 15 residues.

This chain connects TRBV6-5 to TRBJ1-5; 7 nucleotides line up with TRBD1. Trimming cost V 7 bases and J 7 bases; bases outside gene matches: 7. Per the germline V gene, CDR1 is MNHEY and CDR2 is SVGAGI. The CDR3 length is 13 residues. CDR3 amino acids: CASKGAGSQPQHF. Here the CDR3 DNA reads TGTGCCAGCAAGGGGGCGGGCAGCCAGCCCCAGCATTTT.